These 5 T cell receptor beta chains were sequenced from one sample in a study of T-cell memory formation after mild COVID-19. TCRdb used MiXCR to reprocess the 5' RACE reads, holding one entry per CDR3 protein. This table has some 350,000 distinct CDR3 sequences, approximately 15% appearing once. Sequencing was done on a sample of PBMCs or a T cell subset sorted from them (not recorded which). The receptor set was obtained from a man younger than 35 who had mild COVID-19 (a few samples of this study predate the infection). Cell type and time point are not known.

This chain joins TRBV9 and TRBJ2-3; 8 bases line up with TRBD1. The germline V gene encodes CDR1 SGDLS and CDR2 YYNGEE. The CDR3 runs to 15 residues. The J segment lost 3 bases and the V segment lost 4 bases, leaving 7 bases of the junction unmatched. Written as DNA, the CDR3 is TGTGCCAGCAGCCCGGGACAGGTCATTACAGATACGCAGTATTTT. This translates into CASSPGQVITDTQYF.

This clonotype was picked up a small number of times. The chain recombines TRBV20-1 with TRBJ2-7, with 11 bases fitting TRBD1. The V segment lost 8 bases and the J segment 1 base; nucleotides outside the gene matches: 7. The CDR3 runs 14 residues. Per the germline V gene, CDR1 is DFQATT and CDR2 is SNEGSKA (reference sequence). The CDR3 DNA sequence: TGCAGTTCTACCGGGACAGGGGGTTCCTACGAGCAGTACGTC. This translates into CSSTGTGGSYEQYV.

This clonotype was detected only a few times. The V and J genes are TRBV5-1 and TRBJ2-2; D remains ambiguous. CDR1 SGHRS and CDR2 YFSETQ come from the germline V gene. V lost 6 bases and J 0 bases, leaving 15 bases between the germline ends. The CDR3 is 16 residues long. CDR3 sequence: CASTFEAIPNTGELFF. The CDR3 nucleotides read TGCGCCAGCACTTTCGAGGCGATACCGAACACCGGGGAGCTGTTTTTT.

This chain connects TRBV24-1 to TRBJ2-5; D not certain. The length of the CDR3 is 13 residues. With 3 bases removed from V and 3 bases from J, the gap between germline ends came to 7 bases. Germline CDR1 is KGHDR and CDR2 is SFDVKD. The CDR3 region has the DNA TGTGCCACCAGTGATCCACCGGAAGAGACCCAGTACTTC. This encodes CATSDPPEETQYF.

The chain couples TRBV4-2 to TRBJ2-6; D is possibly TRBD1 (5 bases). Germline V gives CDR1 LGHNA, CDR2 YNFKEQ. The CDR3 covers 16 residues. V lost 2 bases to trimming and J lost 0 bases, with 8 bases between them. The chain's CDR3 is CASSQPDSSGANVLTF. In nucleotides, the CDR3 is TGTGCCAGCAGCCAACCAGACAGCTCTGGGGCCAACGTCCTGACTTTC.